This TCR beta chain came from a study of T cell changes during pregnancy in multiple sclerosis. The table came from immunoSEQ multiplex PCR; TCRdb's copy has only in-frame clones and leaves some out. The sample has around 30,000 clones; about 90% are singletons. The sample in question was CD4+ T cells from peripheral blood mononuclear cells, obtained in the third trimester of pregnancy. This receptor was taken from a female donor in good health, enrolled as a control in a pregnancy study.

In DNA form, the CDR3 reads TGTGCCTGGAGTACAGGGGGCTCCCGCTCTGGAAACACCATATATTTT. This translates into CAWSTGGSRSGNTIYF. The chain carries TRBV30 and TRBJ1-3; 9 bases align to TRBD1. Germline V gives CDR1 GTSNPN, CDR2 SVGIG (reference sequence). The CDR3 has 16 residues. The trim removed 2 bases at V and 0 bases at J, leaving 5 bases unmatched.